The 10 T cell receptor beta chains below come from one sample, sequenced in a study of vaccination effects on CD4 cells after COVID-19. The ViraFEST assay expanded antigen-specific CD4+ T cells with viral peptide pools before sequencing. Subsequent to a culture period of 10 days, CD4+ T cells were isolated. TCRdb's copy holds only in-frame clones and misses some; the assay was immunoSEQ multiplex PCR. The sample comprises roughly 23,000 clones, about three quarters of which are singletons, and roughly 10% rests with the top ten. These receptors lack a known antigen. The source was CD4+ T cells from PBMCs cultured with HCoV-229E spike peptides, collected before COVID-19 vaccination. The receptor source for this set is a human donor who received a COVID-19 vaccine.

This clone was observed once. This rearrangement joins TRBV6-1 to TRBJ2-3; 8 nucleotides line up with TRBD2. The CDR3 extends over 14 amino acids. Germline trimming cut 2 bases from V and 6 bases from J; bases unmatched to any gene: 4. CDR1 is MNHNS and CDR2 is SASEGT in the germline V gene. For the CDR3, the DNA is TGTGCCAGCAGTGAACTCGCGGGAGGCGATACGCAGTATTTT. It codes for CASSELAGGDTQYF.

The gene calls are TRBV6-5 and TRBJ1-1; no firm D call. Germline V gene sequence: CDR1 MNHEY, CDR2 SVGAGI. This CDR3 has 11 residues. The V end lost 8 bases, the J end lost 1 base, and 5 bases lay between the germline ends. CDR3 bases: TGTGCCAGCGTTACGAACACTGAAGCTTTCTTT. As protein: CASVTNTEAFF.

The CDR3 here is CAIRTKEVDRGYTEAFF. The CDR3, as DNA: TGTGCCATCAGAACCAAAGAAGTAGACAGGGGATACACTGAAGCTTTCTTT. This chain uses TRBV10-3 with TRBJ1-1; 8 positions agree with TRBD1. The CDR3 runs 17 residues. From germline, CDR1 is ENHRY and CDR2 SYGVKD. Trimming took 6 bases from V and 3 from J; bases not matched to a gene: 15.

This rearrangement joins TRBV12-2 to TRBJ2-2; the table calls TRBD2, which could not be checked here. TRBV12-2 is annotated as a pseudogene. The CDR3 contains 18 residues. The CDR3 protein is CASRPGTSGTSNTGELFF. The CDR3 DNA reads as TGTGCAAGTCGCCCCGGGACTAGCGGGACTTCCAACACCGGGGAGCTGTTTTTT.

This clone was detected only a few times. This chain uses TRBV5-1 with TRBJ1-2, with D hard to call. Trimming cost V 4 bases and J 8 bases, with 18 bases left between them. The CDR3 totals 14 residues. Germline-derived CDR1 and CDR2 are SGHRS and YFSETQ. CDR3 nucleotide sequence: TGCGCCAGCAGCAATGGCGGGCGAGACGTGGGCTACACCTTC. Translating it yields CASSNGGRDVGYTF.

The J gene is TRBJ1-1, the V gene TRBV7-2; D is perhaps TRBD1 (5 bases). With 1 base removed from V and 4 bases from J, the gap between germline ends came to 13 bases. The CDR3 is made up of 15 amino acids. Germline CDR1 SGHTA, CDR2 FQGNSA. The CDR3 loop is CASSLGGASGTEAFF. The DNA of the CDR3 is TGTGCCAGCAGCTTAGGAGGGGCGTCGGGCACTGAAGCTTTCTTT. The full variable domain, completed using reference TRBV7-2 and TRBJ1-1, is GAGVSQSPSNKVTEKGKDVELRCDPISGHTALYWYRQSLGQGLEFLIYFQGNSAPDKSGLPSDRFSAERTGGSVSTLTIQRTQQEDSAVYLCASSLGGASGTEAFFGQGTRLTVV.

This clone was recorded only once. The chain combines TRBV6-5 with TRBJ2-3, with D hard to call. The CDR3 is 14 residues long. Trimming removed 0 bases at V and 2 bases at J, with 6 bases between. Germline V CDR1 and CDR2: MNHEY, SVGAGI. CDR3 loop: CASSYSLPTDTQYF. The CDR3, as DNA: TGTGCCAGCAGTTACTCACTCCCCACAGATACGCAGTATTTT.

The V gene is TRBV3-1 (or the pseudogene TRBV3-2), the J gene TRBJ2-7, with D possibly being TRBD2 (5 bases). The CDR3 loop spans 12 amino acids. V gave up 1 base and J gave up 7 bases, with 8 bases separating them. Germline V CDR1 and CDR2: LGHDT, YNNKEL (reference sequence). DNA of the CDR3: TGTGCCAGCAGCCAAGTGACGGGGGAGCAGTACTTC. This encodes CASSQVTGEQYF.

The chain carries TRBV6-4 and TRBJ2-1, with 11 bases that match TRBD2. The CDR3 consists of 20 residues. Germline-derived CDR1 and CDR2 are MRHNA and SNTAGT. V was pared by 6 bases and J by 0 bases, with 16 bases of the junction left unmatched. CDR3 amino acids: CASRPLTSGIRDGSYNEQFF. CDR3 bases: TGTGCCAGCAGGCCTTTGACTAGCGGGATCCGAGATGGCTCCTACAATGAGCAGTTCTTC.

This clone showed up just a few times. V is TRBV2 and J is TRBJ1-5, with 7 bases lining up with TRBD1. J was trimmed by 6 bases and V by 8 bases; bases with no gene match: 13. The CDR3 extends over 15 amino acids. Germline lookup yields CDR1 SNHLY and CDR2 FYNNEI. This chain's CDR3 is CASGLGQAVIQPQHF. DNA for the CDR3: TGTGCCAGCGGGCTAGGACAGGCTGTAATTCAGCCCCAGCATTTT.